This T cell receptor (beta chain) is drawn from a study of Ad26.COV2.S vaccination and SARS-CoV-2 variants. CDR3 length: 12 residues. CDR1 and CDR2 from the germline V gene are SGDLS and YYNGEE. The ends were cut back, 3 bases at V and 2 bases at J, with 5 bases in the middle. TCRdb's copy holds only in-frame clones and misses some; the assay was immunoSEQ multiplex PCR. The sample lists about 410,000 clones; less than 90% were seen once. Indicated treatment: about 20 received Ad26.COV2.S at low or high dose, single or two shots; 5 received placebo; per-sample allocation not given. Sampling happened 63 days after the first vaccine or placebo injection.

The source is a person aged 18 to 59 who received the Ad26.COV2.S COVID-19 vaccine or a placebo. Here the sequenced sample was peripheral blood, taken in a trial of Ad26.COV2.S vaccine versus placebo. The V call is TRBV9, the J call TRBJ1-2; D remains ambiguous. The CDR3 DNA reads TGTGCCAGCAGCGCCTTCAACTATGGCTACACCTTC. Its protein is CASSAFNYGYTF.